This TCR beta chain was obtained from a study of T cells in Graves' hyperthyroidism and ophthalmopathy. At the level of the study: Peripheral blood was secured at the point of initial diagnosis, before any treatment.

Looked up from germline, CDR1 is DFQATT and CDR2 is SNEGSKA (reference sequence). J gave up 3 bases and V 6 bases, and 26 bases lay outside the gene matches. The CDR3 contains 20 residues. Lactation, pregnancy, other autoimmune disease or uncontrolled infection led to exclusion of patients. For the diagnoses, clinical symptoms, serum thyroxine and TRAb, thyroid ultrasound and orbital computed tomography were used. This clonotype was detected ten times or more. Its target is unknown. Amplified regions were TCR beta CDR3 sequences from RNA transcripts. The TCR CDR3 first-round RT-PCR relied on the HTBI primer set. TCRdb recomputed calls from the multiplex PCR reads with MiXCR, one row per CDR3 protein. The profile shows about 300,000 distinct CDR3 sequences, roughly 15% of them singletons. Study observations and caveats: Blood shared most expanded thyroid clonotypes above 0.001.

V is TRBV20-1 and J is TRBJ2-7; 10 nucleotides align to TRBD2. Material for sequencing was blood. The receptor was isolated from a middle-aged woman with Graves' hyperthyroidism. The CDR3 spells CSARRTGIGASGSLLYEQYF. DNA of the CDR3: TGCAGTGCCCGGAGGACAGGGATCGGGGCTAGCGGGAGTCTTCTCTACGAGCAGTACTTC.